This T cell receptor (beta chain) is drawn from a study of radiotherapy plus CTLA-4 blockade in lung cancer. Only in-frame clones appear in the TCRdb table, and some are missing; sequencing was by immunoSEQ multiplex PCR. The repertoire holds roughly 32,000 clones, with approximately 70% as singletons. The CDR3 runs to 14 residues. CDR1 and CDR2 (germline): LNHDA, SQIVND (reference sequence). Trimming removed 6 bases from V and 2 bases from J; junction bases left unmatched: 4. This clone was picked up a small number of times. Sequences were derived from peripheral blood, sampled from a patient treated with radiotherapy plus ipilimumab. J is TRBJ1-5 and V is TRBV19; 7 nucleotides match TRBD1. The source of this sequence is a human donor with non-small cell lung cancer who had stable disease on radiotherapy plus ipilimumab. The DNA of the CDR3 is TGTGCCAGTAGAAGACAGGGCGGCAATCAGCCCCAGCATTTT. Amino acids: CASRRQGGNQPQHF.